The clone carrying this TCR beta chain was seen a few times. Donors uniformly comprised healthy Caucasians. The entry originates in a study of identical twins. Germline V gene lookup returns CDR1 MNHEY and CDR2 SVGAGI. Trimming shortened V by 2 bases and J by 6 bases, and 11 bases separated the two germline ends. The CDR3 is 15 amino acids. Unique molecular identifiers were present on the cDNA, which also gained a universal primer site by template switching. TCRdb re-analysed the 5' RACE reads in MiXCR, keeping a single row per CDR3 protein. The data show 650,000 to 750,000 distinct CDR3 sequences, 21% seen once. These same data were also listed under a study on T cells expressing NK-cell markers. That publication notes: CD3+CD56+NKG2C+, CD3+CD56+NKG2C- and CD3+CD56-NKG2C+ T cells, once sorted, supplied the TCR beta repertoires. Each of roughly 6 donors carried dominant NKG2C+ clonotypes accounting for about 1.0-8% of CD8+ T cells.

Sequencing used PBMCs. The rearrangement uses TRBV6-5 and TRBJ1-6; a weak D match, TRBD1 (5 bases). This TCR was sampled from a woman under 30 in good health. This chain's CDR3 is CASSYDPGRNSPLHF. The CDR3 DNA reads TGTGCCAGCAGTTACGATCCGGGGCGTAATTCACCCCTCCACTTT.